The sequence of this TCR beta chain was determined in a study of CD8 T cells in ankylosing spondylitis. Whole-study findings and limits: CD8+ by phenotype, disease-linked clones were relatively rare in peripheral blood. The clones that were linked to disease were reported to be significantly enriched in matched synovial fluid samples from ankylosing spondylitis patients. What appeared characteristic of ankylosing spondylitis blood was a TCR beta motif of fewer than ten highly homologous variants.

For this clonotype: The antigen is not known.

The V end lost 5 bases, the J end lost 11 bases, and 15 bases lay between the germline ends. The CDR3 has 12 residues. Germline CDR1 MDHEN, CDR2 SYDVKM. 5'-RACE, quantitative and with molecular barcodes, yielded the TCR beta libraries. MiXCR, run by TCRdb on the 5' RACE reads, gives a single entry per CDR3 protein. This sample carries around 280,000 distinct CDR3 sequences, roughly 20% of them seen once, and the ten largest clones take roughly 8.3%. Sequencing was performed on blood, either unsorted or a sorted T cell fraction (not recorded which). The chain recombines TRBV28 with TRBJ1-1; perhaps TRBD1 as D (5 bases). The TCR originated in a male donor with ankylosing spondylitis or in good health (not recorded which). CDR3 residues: CASSPLQAGAFF. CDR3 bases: TGTGCCAGCAGTCCATTACAGGCTGGGGCTTTCTTT.